These 8 T cell receptor beta chains were sequenced from one sample in a study of blood T cells in healthy people across ages. Primed by a sample-barcoded 5' primer and a J-beta primer mix, a second PCR proceeded for roughly 7 to 12 cycles. From the 5' RACE reads, TCRdb called clonotypes with MiXCR, one entry per CDR3 protein. This table has some 1,000,000 distinct CDR3 sequences, 20% to 25% appearing once. These same data were also listed under a study on T cells of mothers and their children.

Sequencing was carried out using blood. These receptors were taken from a girl aged 2 to 10 in good health.

This clonotype appeared many times. The chain is built from TRBV12-3 or TRBV12-4 and TRBJ1-1; D is uncertain. Trimming removed 9 bases from V and 6 bases from J, with 17 bases in between. The CDR3 has 13 amino acids. The CDR3 DNA follows: TGTGCCAGTACCATGAGTACAACCGCTGAAGCTTTCTTT. Translation gives CASTMSTTAEAFF.

This clonotype was counted between two and nine times. V usage is TRBV15 and J usage is TRBJ2-7, with D tentatively TRBD2 (6 bases). The V and J ends lost 1 base and 6 bases respectively, with 19 bases between them. This CDR3 spans 16 amino acids. The germline CDR1 and CDR2 sequences are LNHNV and YYDKDF (reference sequence). The CDR3 DNA reads as TGTGCCACCAGCAGAGCGTTTCAACTAGTCGGGGGCGAGCAGTACTTC. This codes for CATSRAFQLVGGEQYF.

The gene calls are TRBV12-3 or TRBV12-4 and TRBJ1-2, with 8 nucleotides matching TRBD1. The junction had 12 bases not matched to a gene; V was cut back by 4 bases and J by 2 bases. This CDR3 is 17 amino acids long. The CDR3 reads CASSSSRDRLKNYGYTF. The CDR3 DNA follows: TGTGCCAGCAGTTCAAGCCGGGACAGGCTCAAAAACTATGGCTACACCTTC.

This clonotype was picked up a small number of times. The gene calls are TRBV28 and TRBJ2-5; D is undetermined. The end of the DNA fits TRBJ2-1 better, so the J call may be wrong. This CDR3 spans 13 amino acids. The germline gives CDR1 MDHEN, CDR2 SYDVKM. CDR3 coding DNA: TGTGCCAGCAGTTGGAATGAGGAAGGGCGGCAGTTCTTC. Protein sequence: CASSWNEEGRQFF.

This clonotype came up a few times. The V and J genes are TRBV29-1 and TRBJ2-5, with D unclear. V lost 5 bases and J lost 1, with 5 bases in between. The CDR3 is made up of 11 amino acids. CDR1 is SQVTM and CDR2 is ANQGSEA in the germline V gene. CDR3 loop: CSVFRQETQYF. Here the CDR3 DNA reads TGCAGCGTTTTTCGCCAAGAGACCCAGTACTTC. The complete variable domain, with remaining parts taken from reference TRBV29-1 and TRBJ2-5, reads SAVISQKPSRDICQRGTSLTIQCQVDSQVTMMFWYRQQPGQSLTLIATANQGSEATYESGFVIDKFPISRPNLTFSTLTVSNMSPEDSSIYLCSVFRQETQYFGPGTRLLVL.

This chain uses TRBV20-1 with TRBJ1-5; no reliable D call. The V end lost 0 bases, the J end lost 3 bases, and 12 bases lay between the germline ends. This CDR3 has 15 amino acids. Germline CDR1 is DFQATT and CDR2 is SNEGSKA (reference sequence). In nucleotides, the CDR3 is TGCAGTGCTAGAGAGAGTCCCTCAAACAATCAGCCCCAGCATTTT. This gives the protein CSARESPSNNQPQHF.

CDR3 in amino acids: CASSSLRDRVNEQFF. The CDR3 DNA reads TGTGCCAGCAGCTCCCTCCGGGACAGGGTTAATGAGCAGTTCTTC. The chain recombines TRBV11-2 with TRBJ2-1, with 9 bases matching TRBD1. Germline CDR1 reads SGHAT; CDR2 reads FQNNGV. CDR3 length equals 15 residues. The V gene end was trimmed by 4 bases and the J gene end by 7 bases; junction bases not matched to a gene: 8.

The chain is built from TRBV6-1 and TRBJ2-4; D is uncertain. The V gene's germline CDR1 is MNHNS and CDR2 SASEGT. The V end lost 3 bases, the J end lost 2 bases, and 2 bases lay between the germline ends. The CDR3 covers 12 residues. The DNA for the CDR3 is TGTGCCAGCAGTGAGACCAAAAACATTCAGTACTTC. Amino acid sequence: CASSETKNIQYF.